The subject of this entry is one T cell receptor beta chain. This clone was counted between two and nine times. What antigen it recognizes has not been identified. Base qualities are not recorded, but no much larger clone differs from it by a single base. Thawed unstimulated PBMCs were stained for CD3, CD4 and CD8 and FACS-sorted into CD3+CD4+ and CD3+CD8+ populations. Randomization to immunosuppression withdrawal applied to every one of the 8 studied subjects. Genomic DNA was isolated with the Qiagen DNeasy Blood and Tissue Kit. CDR1 SNHLY and CDR2 FYNNEI are derived from the germline V gene. V and J are truncated by 6 bases and 4 bases respectively, leaving an intervening sequence of 15 bases. Measured from the cysteine to the phenylalanine, the CDR3 is 14 residues long. The only DNA kept is the CDR3, 42 bases in frame from the first base. The entry originates in a study of T cell clones after liver transplantation (dated by TCRdb to the late 2010s). Background for the entire study: The samples were obtained from ITN030ST, a randomized trial that attempted immunosuppression withdrawal within 2 years after liver transplantation. Third party-reactive TCRbeta sequences from pre-transplant MLRs were also identified as an antigen-independent comparator for donor-reactive sequences. Subjects received no induction therapy and standard immunosuppression until randomization at 12-24 months post-transplant. Of the eight recipients, three were HCV-positive, while the remaining recipients had been transplanted for non-autoimmune, non-viral indications. The study cohort included 8 liver transplant recipients, of whom 3 were classified as tolerant and 5 as non-tolerant. Tolerance was defined as complete withdrawal of immunosuppression for at least one year without a rise in liver enzymes beyond twice the upper limit of normal. Blood samples were collected pre-transplant, pre-randomization before withdrawal, and post-randomization after either full withdrawal or failed withdrawal. Donor-reactive T cell clones were identified by TCRbeta sequencing following a pre-transplant mixed lymphocyte reaction and were subsequently tracked in post-transplant blood.

Using immunoSEQ, frozen genomic DNA was subjected to high-throughput TCRbeta CDR3 sequencing, a process that included PCR amplification, mapping, bias correction and internal controls. The source study handled its data this way. Only productive rearrangements were retained, with each unique TCRbeta sequence defined by its CDR3 nucleotide sequence together with its V and J gene. Donor-reactive sequences required at least 5-fold expansion in CFSE-low cells versus unstimulated pre-transplant cells and at least 0.01% frequency. Minimum frequency thresholds were set for each subject on the basis of the unstimulated sample with the lowest template count, so that a detection power of at least 90% was ensured. Jensen-Shannon divergence between the top 1000 TCRbeta sequences after and before transplant was used to measure repertoire turnover. Changes in detection of donor-reactive sequences were assessed with two-sided Fisher's exact tests. TCRdb provides this immuneACCESS table in a form limited to in-frame rearrangements. Some clones are lacking; in checked studies, under half of them reflect an unresolved V gene, and why the rest are absent is not known. V, J and clone size are taken as reported in that table, and D and trimming were inferred from the DNA itself. Within this sample are 80,000 or so clones, with 65% to 85% of them counted one time only. The ten largest make up about 0.52% of the sample.

Study-wide conclusions, independent of this receptor: In most of the 8 subjects, regardless of tolerance or HCV status, circulating donor-reactive CD4 TCRbeta sequences dropped significantly post-transplant. Donor-reactive sequences declined more than third party-reactive ones, suggesting partial antigen-specific deletion unrelated to withdrawal success. In two subjects, low numbers of available donor cells limited the measurable donor-reactive repertoire. The conclusions were preliminary, being limited by small, heterogeneous patient numbers and by non-standardized post-transplant time points. Because allograft tissue specimens were not available, migration of donor-reactive T cells into the graft, rather than deletion, may have occurred. After accounting for repertoire turnover, donor-reactive detection was significantly reduced in 7 of 8 subjects for CD4 and 8 of 8 for CD8.

Recombination joined TRBV2 with TRBJ1-2; matching of 5 bases hints at TRBD1 as the D gene. The material was CD4+ T cells from blood, obtained 46 months after liver transplant. The TCR was taken from a human patient who received a liver transplant. After a transplant, some T cells may have been passed on by the graft donor. The DNA is as follows: TGTGCCAGCAGGAGTTTTGGGACCTCCTATGGCTACACCTTC. This translates into CASRSFGTSYGYTF.